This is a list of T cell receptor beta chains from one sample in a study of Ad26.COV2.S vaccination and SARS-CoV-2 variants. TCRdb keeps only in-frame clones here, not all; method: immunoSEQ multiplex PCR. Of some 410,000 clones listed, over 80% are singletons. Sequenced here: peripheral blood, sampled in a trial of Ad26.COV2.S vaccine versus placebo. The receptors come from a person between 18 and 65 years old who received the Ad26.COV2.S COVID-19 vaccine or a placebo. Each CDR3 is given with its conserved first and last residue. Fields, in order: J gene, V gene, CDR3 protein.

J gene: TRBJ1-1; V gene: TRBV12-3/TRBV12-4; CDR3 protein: CASRQGRDTEAFF
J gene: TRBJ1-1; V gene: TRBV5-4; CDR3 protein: CASIGGINTEAFF
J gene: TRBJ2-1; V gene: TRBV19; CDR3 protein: CASSTPREQFF
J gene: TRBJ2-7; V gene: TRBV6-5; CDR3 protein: CASRDTGGPYEQYF
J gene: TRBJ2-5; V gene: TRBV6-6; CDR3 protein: CASSPSRDRGLQTQYF
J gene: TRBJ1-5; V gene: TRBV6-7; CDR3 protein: CATPLWDRRSGKGQPQHF
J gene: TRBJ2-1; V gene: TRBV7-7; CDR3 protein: CASSQGTSGGIVQGQFF
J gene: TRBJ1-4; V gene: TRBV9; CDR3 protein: CASSGLATNEKLFF
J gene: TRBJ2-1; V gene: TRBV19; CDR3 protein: CASSIGIGLISNEQFF
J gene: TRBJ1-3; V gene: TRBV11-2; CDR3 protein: CASSFSLRQGPGNTIYF
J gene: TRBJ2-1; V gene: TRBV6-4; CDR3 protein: CASSMEDGDNEQFF
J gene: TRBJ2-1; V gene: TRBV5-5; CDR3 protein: CASSREGQRNEQFF
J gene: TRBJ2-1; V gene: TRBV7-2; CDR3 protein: CASSLAGGSDEQFF
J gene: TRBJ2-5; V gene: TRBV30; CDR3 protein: CAWTHNGVAETQYF
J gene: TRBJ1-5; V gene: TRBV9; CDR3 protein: CASSVDPGGNQPQHF
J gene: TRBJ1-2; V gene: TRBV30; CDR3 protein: CAWTAGNYGYTF
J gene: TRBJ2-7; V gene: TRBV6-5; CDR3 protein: CASSYRGQISEQYF
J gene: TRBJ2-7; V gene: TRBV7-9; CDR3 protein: CASSLEFPGVYEQYF
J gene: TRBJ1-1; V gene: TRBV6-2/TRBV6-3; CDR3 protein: CASSEGVGEAFF
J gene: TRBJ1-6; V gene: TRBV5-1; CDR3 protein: CASSPDRARGSPLHF
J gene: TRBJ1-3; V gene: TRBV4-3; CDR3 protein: CASSQRQGGAGNTIYF
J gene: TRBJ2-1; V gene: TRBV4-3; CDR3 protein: CASSQVPGLINEQFF
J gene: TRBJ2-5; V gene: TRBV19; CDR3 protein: CASSPSPGMGPETQYF
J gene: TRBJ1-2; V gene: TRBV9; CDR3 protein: CASSRDRGNYGYTF
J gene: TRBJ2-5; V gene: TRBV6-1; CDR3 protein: CASSVRPGTGYQETQYF
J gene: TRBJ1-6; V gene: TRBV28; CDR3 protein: CASSAQSYNSPLHF
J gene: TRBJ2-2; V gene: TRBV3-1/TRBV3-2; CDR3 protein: CASSQEGRGGKNTGELFF
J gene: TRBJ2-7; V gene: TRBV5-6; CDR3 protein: CASSLGVLYEQYF
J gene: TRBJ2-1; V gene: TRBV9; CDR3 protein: CASSATGTGGYEQFF
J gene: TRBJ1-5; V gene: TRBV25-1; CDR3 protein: CASNTDNQPQHF
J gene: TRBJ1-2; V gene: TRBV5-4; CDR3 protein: CASSSLDRGNGYTF
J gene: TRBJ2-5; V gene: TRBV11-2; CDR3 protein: CASSQGGTQYF
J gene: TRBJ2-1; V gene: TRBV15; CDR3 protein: CATSRDWGGDYNEQFF
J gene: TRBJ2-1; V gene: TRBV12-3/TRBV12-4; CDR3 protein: CASRAGWEQFF
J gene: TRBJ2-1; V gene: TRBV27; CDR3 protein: CASSLIVEDSEQFF
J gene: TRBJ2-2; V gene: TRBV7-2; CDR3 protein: CASSLRTSPGTGELFF
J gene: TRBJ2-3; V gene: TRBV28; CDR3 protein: CASSLPGLAYRSTDTQYF
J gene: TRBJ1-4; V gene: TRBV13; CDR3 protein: CASSAGDSDEKLFF
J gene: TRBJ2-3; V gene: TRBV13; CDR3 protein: CASSDLAGLVAPLDTQYF
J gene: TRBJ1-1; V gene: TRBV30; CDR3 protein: CAWMGWMNTEAFF
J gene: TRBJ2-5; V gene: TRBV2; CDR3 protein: CASRETLTGVKTQYF
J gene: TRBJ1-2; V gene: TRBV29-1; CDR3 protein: CSVEAWQGSFPYGYTF
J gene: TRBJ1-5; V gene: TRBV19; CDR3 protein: CASRLKPQFNQPQHF
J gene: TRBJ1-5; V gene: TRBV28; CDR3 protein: CASSSWQPQHF
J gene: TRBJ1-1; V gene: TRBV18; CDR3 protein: CASSPRLGQPNTEAFF
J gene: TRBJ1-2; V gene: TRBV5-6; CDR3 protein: CASSFDRVSTF
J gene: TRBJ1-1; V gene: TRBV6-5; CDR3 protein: CASSFPAPGGDTEAFF
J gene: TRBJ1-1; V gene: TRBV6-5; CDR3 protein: CASSRTGLNTEAFF
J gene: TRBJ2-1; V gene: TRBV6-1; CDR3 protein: CASSEGQGDEQFF
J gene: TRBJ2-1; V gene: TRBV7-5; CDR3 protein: CARSLRDRVPQGTRWVNEQFF
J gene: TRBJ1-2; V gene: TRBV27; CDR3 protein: CASGWGGRNYGYTF
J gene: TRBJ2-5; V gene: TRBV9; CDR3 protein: CASSVTGGLGETQYF
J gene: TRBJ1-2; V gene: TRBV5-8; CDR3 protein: CASSLIWRWGSNYGYTF
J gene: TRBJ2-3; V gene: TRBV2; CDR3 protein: CASRQADTQYF
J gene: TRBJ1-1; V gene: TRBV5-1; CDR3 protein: CASSLVGAYAEAFF
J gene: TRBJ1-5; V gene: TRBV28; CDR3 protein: CATGGVQPQHF
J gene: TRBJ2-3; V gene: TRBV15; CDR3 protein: CATSSAHTDTQYF